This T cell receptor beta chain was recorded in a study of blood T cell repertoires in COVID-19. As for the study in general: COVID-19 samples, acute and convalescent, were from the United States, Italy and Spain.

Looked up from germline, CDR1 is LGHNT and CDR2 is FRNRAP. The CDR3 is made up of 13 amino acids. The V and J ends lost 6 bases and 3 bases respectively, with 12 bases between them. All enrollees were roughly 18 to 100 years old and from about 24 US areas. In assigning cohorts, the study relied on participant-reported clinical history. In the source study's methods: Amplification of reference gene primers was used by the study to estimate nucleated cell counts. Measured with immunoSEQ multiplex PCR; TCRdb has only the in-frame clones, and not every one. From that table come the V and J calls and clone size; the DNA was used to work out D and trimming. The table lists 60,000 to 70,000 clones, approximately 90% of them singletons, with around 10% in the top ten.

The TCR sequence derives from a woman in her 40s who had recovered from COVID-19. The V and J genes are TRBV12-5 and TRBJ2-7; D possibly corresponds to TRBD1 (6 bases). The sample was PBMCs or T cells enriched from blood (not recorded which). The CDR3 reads CASGMDSSYEQYF. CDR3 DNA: TGTGCTAGTGGGATGGACAGTAGCTACGAGCAGTACTTC.